These 27 T cell receptor beta chains share one sample of origin, sequenced in a study of blood T cell repertoires in COVID-19. Assay used: immunoSEQ multiplex PCR; TCRdb lists only in-frame clones, some missing. The sample has about 240,000 clones, around 88% seen once. The material sequenced was PBMCs or T cells enriched from blood (not recorded which). The source of these receptors is a woman aged 30 to 39 who had recovered from COVID-19.

The rearrangement uses TRBV7-8 and TRBJ1-3, with D maybe TRBD1 (6 bases). CDR3 length equals 16 residues. The ends were cut back, 1 base at V and 0 bases at J, with 10 bases in the middle. The germline CDR1 and CDR2 sequences are SGHVS and FQNEAQ. CDR3 amino acids: CASSLERGYSGNTIYF. The CDR3 DNA sequence: TGTGCCAGCAGCTTAGAGAGGGGGTACTCTGGAAACACCATATATTTT.

This clone has just one count. The V gene is TRBV30, the J gene TRBJ2-5; 9 bases fit TRBD1. Germline CDR1 reads GTSNPN; CDR2 reads SVGIG (reference sequence). CDR3 length: 13 residues. The V and J ends lost 2 bases and 5 bases, in that order; junction bases with no gene match: 3. The CDR3 here is CAWSWDRAETQYF. The CDR3 bases are TGTGCCTGGAGTTGGGACAGGGCGGAGACCCAGTACTTC.

The chain joins TRBV20-1 to TRBJ1-2; D is unresolved. Trimming removed 3 bases from V and 4 bases from J, with 9 bases in between. Germline loops: CDR1 DFQATT, CDR2 SNEGSKA (reference sequence). This CDR3 has 12 amino acids. In nucleotides, the CDR3 is TGCAGTGCTAGTAACAGCCCCTATGGCTACACCTTC. Translating gives CSASNSPYGYTF.

The CDR3 protein is CASSPVGAYGYTF. DNA of the CDR3: TGCGCCAGCAGCCCCGTAGGGGCCTATGGCTACACCTTC. V and J are TRBV4-1 and TRBJ1-2; D perhaps matches TRBD1 (5 bases). Germline CDR1 MGHRA, CDR2 YSYEKL. This CDR3 region has 13 residues. With 4 bases removed from V and 4 bases from J, the gap between germline ends came to 10 bases.

This clone was detected only a few times. The CDR3 nucleotides are TGTGCCAGCAGCTTAGACAGGGTAGGGACAGATACGCAGTATTTT. Translating gives CASSLDRVGTDTQYF. V gene TRBV11-2 combines with J gene TRBJ2-3, with TRBD1 as a possible D gene (5 bases). V dropped 0 bases and J dropped 3 bases, with 10 bases sitting between them. This CDR3 is built from 15 residues. Germline V lookup: CDR1 SGHAT, CDR2 FQNNGV.

CDR3 region: CASSYGGAPYEQYF. As DNA, the CDR3 is TGTGCCAGCAGTTACGGGGGGGCCCCCTACGAGCAGTACTTC. J is TRBJ2-7 and V is TRBV6-5; D perhaps matches TRBD2 (7 bases). Trimming pared 2 bases from V and 2 bases from J, leaving 10 bases between. The CDR3 sequence is 14 residues long. CDR1 and CDR2 from the germline V gene are MNHEY and SVGAGI.

The V and J genes are TRBV29-1 and TRBJ1-2; D remains unclear. Trimming pared 7 bases from V and 4 bases from J, leaving 19 bases between. Germline values: CDR1 SQVTM, CDR2 ANQGSEA. The CDR3 loop spans 14 amino acids. This CDR3 reads CSASLPRRVYGYTF. As DNA, the CDR3 is TGCAGCGCCTCACTCCCCCGGAGGGTCTATGGCTACACCTTC. Supplemented by reference TRBV29-1 and TRBJ1-2, the full variable domain reads SAVISQKPSRDICQRGTSLTIQCQVDSQVTMMFWYRQQPGQSLTLIATANQGSEATYESGFVIDKFPISRPNLTFSTLTVSNMSPEDSSIYLCSASLPRRVYGYTFGSGTRLTVV.

The chain uses TRBV27 and TRBJ2-7, with 13 bases that match TRBD2. This CDR3 is built from 15 residues. V gave up 6 bases and J gave up 7 bases; unmatched junction bases: 9. Germline V gene data show CDR1 as MNHEY and CDR2 as SMNVEV (reference sequence). For the CDR3, the DNA is TGTGCCAGCAGGCCGGGACTAGCGGGATTTTTTGAGCAGTACTTC. It codes for CASRPGLAGFFEQYF.

The chain has TRBV19 and TRBJ1-2; 8 bases line up with TRBD1. The CDR3 runs 16 residues. The V gene end was trimmed by 5 bases and the J gene end by 8 bases; junction bases not matched to a gene: 16. Germline CDR1 LNHDA, CDR2 SQIVND (reference sequence). CDR3 DNA: TGTGCCAGTAGTCGAATTCAGGGGGCAACGGGTAGAGGCTACACCTTC. Its protein is CASSRIQGATGRGYTF.

This clone has a single count. The chain links TRBV19 to TRBJ1-4, with a possible D match to TRBD1 (5 bases). CDR3 size: 13 residues. Trimming took 8 bases from V and 6 from J, leaving 13 bases between them. Looked up from germline, CDR1 is LNHDA and CDR2 is SQIVND (reference sequence). The DNA for the CDR3 is TGTGCCAGTCGTGACAGATTCGATGAAAAACTGTTTTTT. This sequence encodes CASRDRFDEKLFF.

The genes are TRBV14 and TRBJ2-3, with TRBD2 identical over 7 bases. Germline CDR1 reads SGHDN; CDR2 reads FVKESK. This CDR3 is built from 15 residues. The V and J ends lost 8 bases and 3 bases, in that order; junction bases with no gene match: 11. This chain's CDR3 is CASGESGIFTDTQYF. The CDR3 DNA is TGTGCCAGCGGAGAGAGCGGGATCTTTACAGATACGCAGTATTTT.

The chain uses TRBV9 and TRBJ2-3; 8 positions agree with TRBD1. Trimming took 3 bases from V and 8 from J; bases not matched to a gene: 2. Germline-derived CDR1 and CDR2 are SGDLS and YYNGEE. This CDR3 is 12 amino acids long. CDR3 in DNA: TGTGCCAGCAGCGCAGGGGGCGGTACGCAGTATTTT. Translated: CASSAGGGTQYF.

V and J are TRBV4-3 and TRBJ2-1; perhaps TRBD1 as D (5 bases). Germline-derived CDR1 and CDR2 are LGHNA and YSLEER. V was clipped by 3 bases and J by 6 bases, with 12 bases between them. The CDR3 has 14 amino acids. The CDR3 DNA follows: TGCGCCAGCAGCCATCGAGCAGGGCTCAATGAGCAGTTCTTC. This sequence encodes CASSHRAGLNEQFF.

This clone was detected only once. The genes are TRBV21-1 and TRBJ1-1; TRBD1 was called by the table and not checked on the DNA. TRBV21-1 is assigned pseudogene status. There are 17 residues in the CDR3. CDR3 amino acids: CASSKGKQAGASTEAFF. The CDR3 DNA follows: TGTGCCAGCAGCAAAGGAAAACAGGCTGGGGCAAGCACTGAAGCTTTCTTT.

The V call is TRBV27, the J call TRBJ1-1; D is undetermined. CDR1 MNHEY and CDR2 SMNVEV come from the germline V gene (reference sequence). Between the trimmed V and J ends, which lost 8 bases and 5 bases, there was a span of 12 bases. The CDR3 length is 12 residues. The CDR3 bases are TGTGCCAGCCTCGGAGGTAGGACTGAAGCTTTCTTT. Translated: CASLGGRTEAFF.

The chain's CDR3 is CASSYYTGQGAHEQYF. CDR3 coding DNA: TGTGCCAGCAGTTACTACACGGGACAGGGGGCCCACGAGCAGTACTTC. This chain connects TRBV6-5 to TRBJ2-7, with 12 positions matching TRBD1. V lost 1 base and J lost 5; bases outside the gene matches: 6. This CDR3 spans 16 amino acids. The V gene's germline CDR1 is MNHEY and CDR2 SVGAGI.

Only a few counts were recorded for this clone. J is TRBJ2-1 and V is TRBV28; 9 nucleotides align to TRBD2. CDR3 length equals 15 residues. The ends lost 8 bases at V and 6 bases at J; junction bases unmatched: 11. Germline lookup yields CDR1 MDHEN and CDR2 SYDVKM. Written as DNA, the CDR3 is TGTGCCAGCGTTTCCGGGACTAGCTTGGGCAATGAGCAGTTCTTC. Its translation is CASVSGTSLGNEQFF.

This chain links TRBV29-1 with TRBJ1-1; tentatively, D is TRBD1 (6 bases). Germline V gives CDR1 SQVTM, CDR2 ANQGSEA. V was clipped by 3 bases and J by 0 bases, with 8 bases between them. The CDR3 totals 13 residues. DNA of the CDR3: TGCAGCGTTGACGACAGGATGAACACTGAAGCTTTCTTT. Translating gives CSVDDRMNTEAFF.

The chain is built from TRBV11-2 and TRBJ2-1, with TRBD2 identical over 10 bases. CDR1 is SGHAT, CDR2 FQNNGV, per germline. This CDR3 spans 14 amino acids. With V trimmed by 5 bases and J by 7 bases, 5 bases remained unmatched. The CDR3: CASSHGLAVNEQFF. For the CDR3, the DNA is TGTGCCAGCAGCCACGGACTAGCGGTGAATGAGCAGTTCTTC.

The V and J genes are TRBV11-3 and TRBJ2-3, with 10 bases matching TRBD2. Germline V gene sequence: CDR1 SGHNT, CDR2 YENEEA. The CDR3 is 14 residues long. The J segment lost 6 bases and the V segment lost 1 base, leaving 1 base of the junction unmatched. CDR3 DNA sequence: TGTGCCAGCAGCTTAGCTAGCGGGAGTGATACGCAGTATTTT. This encodes CASSLASGSDTQYF.

In regard to this clone: Within the sample, other DNA sequences also encode this same CDR3. This chain joins TRBV5-1 and TRBJ1-3; D ambiguous. The CDR3 loop spans 14 amino acids. V was trimmed by 0 bases and J by 4 bases, leaving 8 bases between them. Germline CDR1 reads SGHRS; CDR2 reads YFSETQ. The CDR3 nucleotides are TGCGCCAGCAGCTTGGCGGGTTCCGGAAACACCATATATTTT. Translating it yields CASSLAGSGNTIYF.

The genes are TRBV10-3 and TRBJ2-7; the D gene is possibly TRBD2 (6 bases). V was trimmed by 8 bases and J by 0 bases, leaving 11 bases between them. The CDR3 is made up of 13 amino acids. From germline, CDR1 is ENHRY and CDR2 SYGVKD. The CDR3 DNA reads as TGTGCCATCGCCCCGCGGGGCTCCTACGAGCAGTACTTC. Translation gives CAIAPRGSYEQYF.

This clone appeared a single time. The chain joins TRBV9 to TRBJ1-6, with 8 positions matching TRBD1. The CDR3 has 16 amino acids. CDR1 SGDLS and CDR2 YYNGEE come from the germline V gene. V was clipped by 0 bases and J by 5 bases; unmatched bases: 4. The CDR3 loop reads CASSVGAGGDNSPLHF. The CDR3 bases are TGTGCCAGCAGCGTAGGAGCAGGGGGCGATAATTCACCCCTCCACTTT.

V gene TRBV5-6 combines with J gene TRBJ1-1; 8 bases agree with TRBD1. Germline CDR1 SGHDT, CDR2 YYEEEE. After removal of 3 bases from V and 3 bases from J, the junction contained 10 bases not matched to a gene. CDR3 length equals 16 residues. In DNA form, the CDR3 reads TGTGCCAGCAGCTCCTCACCGGGACAGGCCTACACTGAAGCTTTCTTT. Its protein product is CASSSSPGQAYTEAFF.

This clone was detected only once. V usage is TRBV28 and J usage is TRBJ2-1; tentatively, D is TRBD2 (5 bases). The CDR3 length is 17 residues. V was pared by 2 bases and J by 0 bases, with 14 bases between. Germline V gives CDR1 MDHEN, CDR2 SYDVKM. CDR3 loop: CASSLKVGGGSYNEQFF. The CDR3 nucleotides read TGTGCCAGCAGTTTAAAGGTCGGAGGCGGCTCCTACAATGAGCAGTTCTTC.

V is TRBV30 and J is TRBJ1-4, with unresolved D. The CDR3 has 14 amino acids. Trimming cost V 4 bases and J 4 bases, with 13 bases left between them. CDR1 and CDR2 from the germline V gene are GTSNPN and SVGIG (reference sequence). CDR3 nucleotides: TGTGCCTGGAAGGCGGGTAGCTATAATGAAAAACTGTTTTTT. This codes for CAWKAGSYNEKLFF.

This chain links TRBV6-5 with TRBJ2-7; possibly TRBD1 for D (6 bases). Trimming left V 7 bases short and J 0 bases short, with 16 bases between. CDR1 and CDR2 from the germline V gene are MNHEY and SVGAGI. The CDR3 has 15 residues. The DNA of the CDR3 is TGTGCCAGCACCACGTGGGGGCTTAGCTCCTACGAGCAGTACTTC. It codes for CASTTWGLSSYEQYF.